This passage covers 8 T cell receptor beta chains from one sample sequenced in a study of metastatic and nonmetastatic thyroid tumors (dated by TCRdb to the early 2020s). No patient had received any treatment before thyroid surgery. Library preparation was by PCR. Sequencing relied on an Illumina HiSeq 4000. The raw public reads went through TCRdb reprocessing: fastp at Q25, MiXCR clone calling, in-frame beta chains kept. The sample contains some 64,000 clones, roughly 4.1% of them found a single time. Together, the top ten hold around 24% of the sample. Input material: blood. The receptors shown here come from a female donor with papillary thyroid cancer or a benign thyroid nodule (not recorded which). Some clones in this sample may be carry-over from other donors' samples.

This clone came up a few times. CDR3: CASSFRRSTEAFF. The DNA of the CDR3 is TGTGCCAGCAGTTTCAGAAGGTCCACTGAAGCTTTCTTT. This chain connects TRBV28 to TRBJ1-1; D gene uncertain. Looked up from germline, CDR1 is MDHEN and CDR2 is SYDVKM. The CDR3 loop spans 13 amino acids. Trimming stripped 3 bases from V and 4 bases from J, with 9 bases between.

This clone was detected many times. The J gene is TRBJ2-7, the V gene TRBV9; D not certain. Trimming took off 2 bases at V and 3 bases at J, with 18 bases between the two ends. Germline CDR1 reads SGDLS; CDR2 reads YYNGEE. The CDR3 runs 16 residues. CDR3: CASSVRPDRSSYEQYF. The CDR3 coding sequence is TGTGCCAGCAGCGTTCGACCGGACCGAAGTAGCTACGAGCAGTACTTC.

This clone was detected many times. The rearrangement uses TRBV7-9 and TRBJ1-6; D is possibly TRBD1 (6 bases). CDR3 size: 14 residues. The ends were cut back, 6 bases at V and 9 bases at J, with 15 bases in the middle. The germline V gene has CDR1 SEHNR and CDR2 FQNEAQ (reference sequence). Written as DNA, the CDR3 is TGTGCCAGCAGTTATACAGGGCATAGTTCACCCCTCCACTTT. It is translated as CASSYTGHSSPLHF.

In this sample, this clone turned up a few times. Sequence at one end of the junction differs from germline and may be a read error. V and J are TRBV6-1 and TRBJ1-1; tentatively, D is TRBD1 (5 bases). This CDR3 has 15 amino acids. CDR1 is MNHNS, CDR2 SASEGT, per germline. As DNA, the CDR3 is TGTGCCAGCAGTGAAAGTTGGTCAGGGAACCCTGAAGCTTTCTTT. It yields the protein CASSESWSGNPEAFF.

There are many counts of this clone. This chain links TRBV19 with TRBJ1-6, with no clear D. There are 14 residues in the CDR3. The V and J ends lost 3 bases and 6 bases respectively, with 9 bases between them. Germline CDR1 LNHDA, CDR2 SQIVND (reference sequence). The CDR3 spells CASSMTNPNSPLHF. CDR3 in DNA: TGTGCCAGTAGTATGACCAACCCTAATTCACCCCTCCACTTT.

This clone showed up many times. The rearrangement uses TRBV5-1 and TRBJ2-3, with 8 bases that match TRBD2. V lost 4 bases and J lost 0; bases outside the gene matches: 10. Per germline, CDR1 SGHRS and CDR2 YFSETQ. This CDR3 spans 17 amino acids. The CDR3: CASSRGLAGSSTDTQYF. The DNA of the CDR3 is TGCGCCAGCAGCCGGGGGTTAGCGGGATCTAGCACAGATACGCAGTATTTT.

In this sample, this clone turned up many times. This chain links TRBV11-2 with TRBJ2-5; 11 bases align to TRBD2. J was trimmed by 2 bases and V by 3 bases; bases with no gene match: 8. This CDR3 contains 17 residues. Germline loops: CDR1 SGHAT, CDR2 FQNNGV. The CDR3 reads CASSLWGTSGLQETQYF. The CDR3 DNA reads as TGTGCCAGCAGCTTGTGGGGGACTAGCGGCTTACAAGAGACCCAGTACTTC.

This clone showed up many times. The V call is TRBV6-1, the J call TRBJ2-3, with D hard to call. There are 12 residues in the CDR3. Trimming pared 10 bases from V and 3 bases from J, leaving 11 bases between. Germline CDR1 reads MNHNS; CDR2 reads SASEGT. The CDR3 sequence: CATSKGTDTQYF. For the CDR3, the DNA is TGTGCCACCTCAAAGGGAACAGATACGCAGTATTTT.